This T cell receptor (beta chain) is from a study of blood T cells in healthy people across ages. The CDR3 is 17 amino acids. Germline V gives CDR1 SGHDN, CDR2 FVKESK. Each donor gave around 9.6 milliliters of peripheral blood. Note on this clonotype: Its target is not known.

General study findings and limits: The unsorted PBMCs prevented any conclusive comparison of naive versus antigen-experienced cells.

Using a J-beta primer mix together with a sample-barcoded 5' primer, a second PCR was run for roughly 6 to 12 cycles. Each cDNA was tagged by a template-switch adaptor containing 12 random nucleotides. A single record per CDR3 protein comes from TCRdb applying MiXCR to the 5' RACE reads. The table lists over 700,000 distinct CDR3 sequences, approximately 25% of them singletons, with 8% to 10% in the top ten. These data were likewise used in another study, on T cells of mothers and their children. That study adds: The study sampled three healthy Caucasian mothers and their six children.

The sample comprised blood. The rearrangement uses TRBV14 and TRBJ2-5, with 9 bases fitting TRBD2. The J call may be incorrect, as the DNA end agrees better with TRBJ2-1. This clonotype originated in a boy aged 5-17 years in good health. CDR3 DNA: TGTGCCAGCAGCCTATACCCTTGGCGGGAGGGAGGAAATGAGCAGTTCTTC. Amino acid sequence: CASSLYPWREGGNEQFF.